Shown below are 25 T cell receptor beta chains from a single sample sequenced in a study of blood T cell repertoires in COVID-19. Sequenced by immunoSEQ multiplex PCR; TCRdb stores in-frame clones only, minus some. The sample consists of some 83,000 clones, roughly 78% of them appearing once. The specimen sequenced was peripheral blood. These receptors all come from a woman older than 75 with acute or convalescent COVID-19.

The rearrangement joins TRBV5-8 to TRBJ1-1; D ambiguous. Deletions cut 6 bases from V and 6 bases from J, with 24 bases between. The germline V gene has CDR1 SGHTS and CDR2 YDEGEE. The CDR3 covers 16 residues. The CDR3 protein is CASTLEGSSGLAEAFF. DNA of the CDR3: TGTGCCAGCACCCTGGAGGGTTCTTCGGGTTTGGCTGAAGCTTTCTTT. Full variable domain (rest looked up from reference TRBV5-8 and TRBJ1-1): EAGVTQSPTHLIKTRGQQATLRCSPISGHTSVYWYQQALGLGLQFLLWYDEGEERNRGNFPPRFSGRQFPNYSSELNVNALELEDSALYLCASTLEGSSGLAEAFFGQGTRLTVV.

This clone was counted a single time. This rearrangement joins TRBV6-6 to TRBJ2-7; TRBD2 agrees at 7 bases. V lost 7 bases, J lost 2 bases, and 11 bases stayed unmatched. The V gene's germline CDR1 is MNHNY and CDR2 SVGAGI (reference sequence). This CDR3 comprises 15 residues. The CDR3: CASTSWGGATYEQYF. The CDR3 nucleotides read TGTGCCAGCACCTCCTGGGGGGGTGCTACCTACGAGCAGTACTTC.

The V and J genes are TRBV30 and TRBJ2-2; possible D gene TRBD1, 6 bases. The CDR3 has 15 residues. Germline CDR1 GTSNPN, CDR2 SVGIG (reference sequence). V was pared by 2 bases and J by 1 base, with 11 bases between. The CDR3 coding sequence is TGTGCCTGGAGTAGGGGACACCGGAACACCGGGGAGCTGTTTTTT. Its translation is CAWSRGHRNTGELFF. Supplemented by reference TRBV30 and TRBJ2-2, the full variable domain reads SQTIHQWPATLVQPVGSPLSLECTVEGTSNPNLYWYRQAAGRGLQLLFYSVGIGQISSEVPQNLSASRPQDRQFILSSKKLLLSDSGFYLCAWSRGHRNTGELFFGEGSRLTVL.

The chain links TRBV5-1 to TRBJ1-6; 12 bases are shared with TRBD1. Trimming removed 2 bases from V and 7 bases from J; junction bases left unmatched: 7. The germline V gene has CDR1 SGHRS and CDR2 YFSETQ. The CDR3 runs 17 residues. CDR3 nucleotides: TGCGCCAGCAGCTTTGGCGGGACAGGGGGCGCAAATTCACCCCTCCACTTT. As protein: CASSFGGTGGANSPLHF. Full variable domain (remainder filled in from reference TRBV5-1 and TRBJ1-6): KAGVTQTPRYLIKTRGQQVTLSCSPISGHRSVSWYQQTPGQGLQFLFEYFSETQRNKGNFPGRFSGRQFSNSRSEMNVSTLELGDSALYLCASSFGGTGGANSPLHFGNGTRLTVT.

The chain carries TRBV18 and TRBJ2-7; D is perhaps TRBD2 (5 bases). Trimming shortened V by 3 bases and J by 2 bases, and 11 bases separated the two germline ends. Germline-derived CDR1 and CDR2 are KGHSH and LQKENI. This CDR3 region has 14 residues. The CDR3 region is CASSPEAVTYEQYF. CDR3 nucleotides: TGTGCCAGCTCACCGGAGGCAGTTACCTACGAGCAGTACTTC.

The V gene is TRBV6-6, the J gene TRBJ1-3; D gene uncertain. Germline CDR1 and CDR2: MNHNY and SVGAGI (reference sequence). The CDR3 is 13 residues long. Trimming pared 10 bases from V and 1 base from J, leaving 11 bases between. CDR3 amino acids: CATVGPSGNTIYF. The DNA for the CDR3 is TGTGCCACCGTTGGCCCGTCTGGAAACACCATATATTTT.

The CDR3 coding sequence is TGTGCCAGCAGCTTGGACAGGGCTTCAGGCGAGCAGTACTTC. The encoded protein is CASSLDRASGEQYF. J is TRBJ2-7 and V is TRBV7-3, with 8 bases that match TRBD1. The CDR3 totals 14 residues. Germline trimming cut 3 bases from V and 6 bases from J; bases unmatched to any gene: 7. Germline V gene sequence: CDR1 SGHTA, CDR2 FQGTGA.

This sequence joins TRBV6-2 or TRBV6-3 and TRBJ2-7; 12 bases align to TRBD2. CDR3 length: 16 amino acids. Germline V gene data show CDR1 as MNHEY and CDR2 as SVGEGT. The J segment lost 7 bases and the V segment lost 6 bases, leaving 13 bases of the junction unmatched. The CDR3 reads CASSPHTASGGDEQYF. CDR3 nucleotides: TGTGCCAGCAGCCCGCACACGGCTAGCGGGGGGGATGAGCAGTACTTC.

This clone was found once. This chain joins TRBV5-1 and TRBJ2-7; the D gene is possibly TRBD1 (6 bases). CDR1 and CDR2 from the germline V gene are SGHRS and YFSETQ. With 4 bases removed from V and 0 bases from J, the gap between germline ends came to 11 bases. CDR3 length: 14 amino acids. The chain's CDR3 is CASSVTGNSYEQYF. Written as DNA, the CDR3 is TGCGCCAGCAGCGTGACAGGAAACTCCTACGAGCAGTACTTC. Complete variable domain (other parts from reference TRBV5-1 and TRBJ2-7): KAGVTQTPRYLIKTRGQQVTLSCSPISGHRSVSWYQQTPGQGLQFLFEYFSETQRNKGNFPGRFSGRQFSNSRSEMNVSTLELGDSALYLCASSVTGNSYEQYFGPGTRLTVT.

CDR3 protein: CASSLVVGQPQHF. Written as DNA, the CDR3 is TGTGCCAGCAGCTTGGTGGTCGGGCAGCCCCAGCATTTT. V is TRBV5-8 and J is TRBJ1-5; D gene ambiguous. Trimming removed 0 bases from V and 7 bases from J, with 8 bases in between. This CDR3 region has 13 residues. Germline V gene lookup returns CDR1 SGHTS and CDR2 YDEGEE.

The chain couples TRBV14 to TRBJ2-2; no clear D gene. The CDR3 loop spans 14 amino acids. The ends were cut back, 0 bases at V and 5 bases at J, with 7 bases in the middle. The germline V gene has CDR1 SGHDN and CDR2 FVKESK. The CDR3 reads CASSQDWATGELFF. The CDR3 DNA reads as TGTGCCAGCAGCCAAGATTGGGCGACCGGGGAGCTGTTTTTT.

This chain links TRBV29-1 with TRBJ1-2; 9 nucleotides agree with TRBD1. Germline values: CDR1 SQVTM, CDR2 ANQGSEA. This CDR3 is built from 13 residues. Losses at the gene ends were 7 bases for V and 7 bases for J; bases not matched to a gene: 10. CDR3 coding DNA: TGCAGCGCCGGGACAGGGCGAGAATTTGGCTACACCTTC. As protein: CSAGTGREFGYTF.

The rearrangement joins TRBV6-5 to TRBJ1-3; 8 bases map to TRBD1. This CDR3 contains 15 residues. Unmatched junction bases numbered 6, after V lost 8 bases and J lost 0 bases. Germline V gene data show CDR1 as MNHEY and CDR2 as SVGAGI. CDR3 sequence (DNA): TGTGCCAGCGATCAGGGGGCGAGCTCTGGAAACACCATATATTTT. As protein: CASDQGASSGNTIYF.

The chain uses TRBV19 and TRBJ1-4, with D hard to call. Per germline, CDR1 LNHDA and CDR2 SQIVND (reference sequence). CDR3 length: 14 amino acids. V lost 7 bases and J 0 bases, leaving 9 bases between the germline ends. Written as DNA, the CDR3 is TGTGCCAGTAATTCCCGAGCAACTAATGAAAAACTGTTTTTT. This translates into CASNSRATNEKLFF. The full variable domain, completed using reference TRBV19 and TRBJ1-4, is DGGITQSPKYLFRKEGQNVTLSCEQNLNHDAMYWYRQDPGQGLRLIYYSQIVNDFQKGDIAEGYSVSREKKESFPLTVTSAQKNPTAFYLCASNSRATNEKLFFGSGTQLSVL.

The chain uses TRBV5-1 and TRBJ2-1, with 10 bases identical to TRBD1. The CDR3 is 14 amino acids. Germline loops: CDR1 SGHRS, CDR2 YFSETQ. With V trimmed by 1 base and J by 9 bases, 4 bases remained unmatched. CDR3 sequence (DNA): TGCGCCAGCAGCTTGAGGACAGGGGGTGGTGAGCAGTTCTTC. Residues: CASSLRTGGGEQFF.

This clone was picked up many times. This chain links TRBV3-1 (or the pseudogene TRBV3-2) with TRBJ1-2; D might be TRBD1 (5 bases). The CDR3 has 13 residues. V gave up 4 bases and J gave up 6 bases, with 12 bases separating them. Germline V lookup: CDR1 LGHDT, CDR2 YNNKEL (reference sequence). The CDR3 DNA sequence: TGTGCCAGCAGCCGGACACCTGGACATGGCTACACCTTC. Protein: CASSRTPGHGYTF.

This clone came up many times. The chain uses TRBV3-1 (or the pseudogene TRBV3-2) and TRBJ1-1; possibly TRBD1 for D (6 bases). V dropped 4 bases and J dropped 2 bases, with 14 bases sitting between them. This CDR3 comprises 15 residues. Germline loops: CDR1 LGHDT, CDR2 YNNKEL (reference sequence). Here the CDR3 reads CASSPSDSKNTEAFF. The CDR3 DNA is TGTGCCAGCAGCCCGTCGGACAGCAAAAACACTGAAGCTTTCTTT.

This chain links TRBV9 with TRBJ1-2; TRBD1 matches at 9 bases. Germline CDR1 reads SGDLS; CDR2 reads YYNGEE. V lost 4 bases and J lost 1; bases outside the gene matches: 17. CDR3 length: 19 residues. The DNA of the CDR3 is TGTGCCAGCAGCCCGGAAGCCGGGACAGGGTACTCCATTAACTATGGCTACACCTTC. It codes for CASSPEAGTGYSINYGYTF.

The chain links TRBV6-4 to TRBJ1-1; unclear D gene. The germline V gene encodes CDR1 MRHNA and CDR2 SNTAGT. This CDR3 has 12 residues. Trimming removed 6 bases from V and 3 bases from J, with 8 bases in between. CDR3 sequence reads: CASRGRDTEAFF. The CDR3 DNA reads TGTGCCAGCAGGGGGAGGGACACTGAAGCTTTCTTT.

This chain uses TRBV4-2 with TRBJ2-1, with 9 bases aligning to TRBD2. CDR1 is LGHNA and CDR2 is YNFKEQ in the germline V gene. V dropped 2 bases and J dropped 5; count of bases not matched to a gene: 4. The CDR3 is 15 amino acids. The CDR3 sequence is CASSQFGGGDNEQFF. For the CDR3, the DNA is TGTGCCAGCAGCCAATTTGGCGGGGGGGACAATGAGCAGTTCTTC.

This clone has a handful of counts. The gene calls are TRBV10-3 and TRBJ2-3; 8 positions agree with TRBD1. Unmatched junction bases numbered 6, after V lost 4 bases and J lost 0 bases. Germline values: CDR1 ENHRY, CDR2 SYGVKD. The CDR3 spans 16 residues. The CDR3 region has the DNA TGTGCCATCAGTGGGCAGGGGGCCCAAAGCACAGATACGCAGTATTTT. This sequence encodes CAISGQGAQSTDTQYF.

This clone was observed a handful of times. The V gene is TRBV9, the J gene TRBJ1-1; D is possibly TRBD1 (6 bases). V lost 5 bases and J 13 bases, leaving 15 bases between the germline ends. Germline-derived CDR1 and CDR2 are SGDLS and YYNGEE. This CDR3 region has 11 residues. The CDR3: CASSREGDVFF. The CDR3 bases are TGTGCCAGCAGTCGTGAGGGGGATGTTTTCTTT.

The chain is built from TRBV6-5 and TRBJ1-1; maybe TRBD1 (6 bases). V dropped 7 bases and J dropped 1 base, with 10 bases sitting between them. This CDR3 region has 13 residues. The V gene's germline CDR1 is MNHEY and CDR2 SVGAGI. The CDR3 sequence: CASKGQPNTEAFF. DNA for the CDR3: TGTGCCAGCAAAGGACAGCCGAACACTGAAGCTTTCTTT.

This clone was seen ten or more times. The CDR3 nucleotides read TGTGCCAGCAGCTTAGCGGATAGGGACAGGGGGCTCAGGACTGAAGCTTTCTTT. It translates to CASSLADRDRGLRTEAFF. The chain has TRBV7-9 and TRBJ1-1; 12 bases are a match to TRBD1. CDR1 is SEHNR and CDR2 is FQNEAQ in the germline V gene (reference sequence). The J segment lost 5 bases and the V segment lost 0 bases, leaving 10 bases of the junction unmatched. The CDR3 length is 18 residues.

Here the CDR3 reads CASRPQGGLSYNEQFF. The CDR3 DNA follows: TGTGCCAGCAGGCCTCAAGGCGGCCTCTCCTACAATGAGCAGTTCTTC. The rearrangement uses TRBV5-6 and TRBJ2-1; D unclear. The CDR3 runs to 16 residues. V was trimmed by 5 bases and J by 0 bases, leaving 15 bases between them. Per the germline V gene, CDR1 is SGHDT and CDR2 is YYEEEE.